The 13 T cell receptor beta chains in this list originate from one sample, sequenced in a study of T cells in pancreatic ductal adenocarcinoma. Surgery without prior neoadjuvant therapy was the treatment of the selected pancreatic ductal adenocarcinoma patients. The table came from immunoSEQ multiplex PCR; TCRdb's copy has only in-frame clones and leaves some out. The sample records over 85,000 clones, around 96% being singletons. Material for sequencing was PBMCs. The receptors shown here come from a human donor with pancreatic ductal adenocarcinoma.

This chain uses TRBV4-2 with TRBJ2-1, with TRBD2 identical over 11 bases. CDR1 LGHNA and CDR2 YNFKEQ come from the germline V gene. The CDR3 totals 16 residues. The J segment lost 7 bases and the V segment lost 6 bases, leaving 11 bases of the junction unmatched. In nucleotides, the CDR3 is TGTGCCAGCAGTCGCTCACTAGCGGGAGTAGATAATGAGCAGTTCTTC. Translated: CASSRSLAGVDNEQFF.

The CDR3 DNA sequence: TGTGCCAGCAGCGTAGAAGGTGGGAGCGGGAGGGCCAAGCAGTACTTC. Protein product: CASSVEGGSGRAKQYF. The chain carries TRBV9 and TRBJ2-7, with TRBD2 matching 10 bases. This CDR3 has 16 residues. The V and J ends lost 0 bases and 8 bases, in that order; junction bases with no gene match: 11. Germline V lookup: CDR1 SGDLS, CDR2 YYNGEE.

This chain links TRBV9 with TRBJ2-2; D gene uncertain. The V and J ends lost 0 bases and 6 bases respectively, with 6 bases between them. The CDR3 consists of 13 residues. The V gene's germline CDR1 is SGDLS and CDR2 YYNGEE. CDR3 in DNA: TGTGCCAGCAGCGTAGGAGGATCCGGGGAGCTGTTTTTT. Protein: CASSVGGSGELFF.

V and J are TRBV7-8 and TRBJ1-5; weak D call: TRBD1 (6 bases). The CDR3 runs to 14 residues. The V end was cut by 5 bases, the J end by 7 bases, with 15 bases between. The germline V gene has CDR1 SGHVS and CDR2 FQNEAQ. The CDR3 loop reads CASSPQGSRQPQHF. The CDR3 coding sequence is TGTGCCAGCAGCCCTCAGGGGTCTCGGCAGCCCCAGCATTTT.

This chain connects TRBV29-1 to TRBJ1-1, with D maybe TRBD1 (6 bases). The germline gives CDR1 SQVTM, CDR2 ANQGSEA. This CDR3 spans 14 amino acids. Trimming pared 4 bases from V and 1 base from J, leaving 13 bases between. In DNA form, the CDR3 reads TGCAGCGTTGTGGGGGGGGCTGGGAACACTGAAGCTTTCTTT. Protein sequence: CSVVGGAGNTEAFF.

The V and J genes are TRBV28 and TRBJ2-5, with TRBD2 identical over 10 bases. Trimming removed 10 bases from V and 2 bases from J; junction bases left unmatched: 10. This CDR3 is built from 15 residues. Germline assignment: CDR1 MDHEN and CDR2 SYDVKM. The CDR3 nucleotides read TGTGCCACGATCCTTACACTAGCGGGGCAAGAGACCCAGTACTTC. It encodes CATILTLAGQETQYF.

The CDR3, as DNA: TGTGCCAGCAGCTCTAGCACTGAAGCTTTCTTT. It translates to CASSSSTEAFF. The chain uses TRBV5-4 and TRBJ1-1; D not resolved. The germline gives CDR1 SGHNT, CDR2 YYREEE (reference sequence). The CDR3 spans 11 residues. V lost 3 bases, J lost 4 bases, and 4 bases lay in between.

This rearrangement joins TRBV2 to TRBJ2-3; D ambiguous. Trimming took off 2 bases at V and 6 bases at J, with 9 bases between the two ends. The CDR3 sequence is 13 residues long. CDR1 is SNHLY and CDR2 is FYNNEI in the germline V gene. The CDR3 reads CASSEWSLDTQYF. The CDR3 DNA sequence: TGTGCCAGCAGTGAATGGTCACTCGATACGCAGTATTTT. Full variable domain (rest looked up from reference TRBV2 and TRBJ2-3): EPEVTQTPSHQVTQMGQEVILRCVPISNHLYFYWYRQILGQKVEFLVSFYNNEISEKSEIFDDQFSVERPDGSNFTLKIRSTKLEDSAMYFCASSEWSLDTQYFGPGTRLTVL.

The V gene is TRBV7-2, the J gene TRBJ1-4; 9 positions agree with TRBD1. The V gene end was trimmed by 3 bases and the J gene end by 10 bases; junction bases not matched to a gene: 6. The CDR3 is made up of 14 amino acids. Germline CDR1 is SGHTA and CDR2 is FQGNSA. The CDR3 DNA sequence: TGTGCCAGCAGCTTGGGACAGGGTGGTAGAAAACTGTTTTTT. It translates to CASSLGQGGRKLFF.

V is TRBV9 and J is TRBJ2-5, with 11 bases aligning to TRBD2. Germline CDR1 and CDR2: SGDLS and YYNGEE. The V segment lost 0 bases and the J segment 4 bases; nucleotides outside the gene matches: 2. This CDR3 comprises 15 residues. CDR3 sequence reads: CASSVVGTSGETQYF. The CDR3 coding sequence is TGTGCCAGCAGCGTAGTTGGGACTAGCGGAGAGACCCAGTACTTC.

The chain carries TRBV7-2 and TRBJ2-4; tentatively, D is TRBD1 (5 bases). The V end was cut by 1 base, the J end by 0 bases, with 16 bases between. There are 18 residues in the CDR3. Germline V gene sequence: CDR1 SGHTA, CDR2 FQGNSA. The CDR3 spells CASSLEHPGWSAKNIQYF. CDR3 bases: TGTGCCAGCAGCTTAGAACACCCAGGGTGGTCAGCCAAAAACATTCAGTACTTC.

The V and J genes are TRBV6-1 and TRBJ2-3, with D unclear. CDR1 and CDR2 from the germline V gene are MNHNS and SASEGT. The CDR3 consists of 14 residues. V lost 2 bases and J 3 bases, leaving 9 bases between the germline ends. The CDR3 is CASSEIPLTDTQYF. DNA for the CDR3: TGTGCCAGCAGTGAAATCCCTCTAACAGATACGCAGTATTTT.

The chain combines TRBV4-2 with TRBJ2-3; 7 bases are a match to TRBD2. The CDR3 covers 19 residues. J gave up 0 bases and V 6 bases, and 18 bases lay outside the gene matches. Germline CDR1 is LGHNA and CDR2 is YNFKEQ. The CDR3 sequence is CASSTGRSRAGSSTDTQYF. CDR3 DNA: TGTGCCAGCAGTACCGGTAGATCGAGAGCGGGATCTAGCACAGATACGCAGTATTTT.